The source of this TCR beta chain is a study of blood T cell repertoires in COVID-19. Study-wide background: The United States, Italy and Spain were the sources of the acute and convalescent COVID-19 samples. T cells, B-cell-depleted T cells, or PBMCs provided the cDNA or gDNA that served as material.

V lost 7 bases to trimming and J lost 1 base, with 12 bases between them. The CDR3 has 14 amino acids. The germline CDR1 and CDR2 sequences are MDHEN and SYDVKM. Participants reported their clinical history, and cohort assignment relied on those reports. Study processing details: Estimates of nucleated cell counts were drawn from the amplification of reference gene primers. Data came from immunoSEQ multiplex PCR; TCRdb stores just in-frame clones and leaves some out. V, J and clone size derive from that table, while D and trimming were established from the DNA sequence. This table has approximately 450,000 clones, about 85% appearing once.

The sequencing sample was made of PBMCs or T cells enriched from blood (not recorded which). V usage is TRBV28 and J usage is TRBJ2-3, with D maybe TRBD2 (6 bases). This TCR came from a young woman with acute COVID-19. The DNA of the CDR3 is TGTGCCAGCAAGGCGCGGAGGGGCACAGATACGCAGTATTTT. Protein product: CASKARRGTDTQYF.